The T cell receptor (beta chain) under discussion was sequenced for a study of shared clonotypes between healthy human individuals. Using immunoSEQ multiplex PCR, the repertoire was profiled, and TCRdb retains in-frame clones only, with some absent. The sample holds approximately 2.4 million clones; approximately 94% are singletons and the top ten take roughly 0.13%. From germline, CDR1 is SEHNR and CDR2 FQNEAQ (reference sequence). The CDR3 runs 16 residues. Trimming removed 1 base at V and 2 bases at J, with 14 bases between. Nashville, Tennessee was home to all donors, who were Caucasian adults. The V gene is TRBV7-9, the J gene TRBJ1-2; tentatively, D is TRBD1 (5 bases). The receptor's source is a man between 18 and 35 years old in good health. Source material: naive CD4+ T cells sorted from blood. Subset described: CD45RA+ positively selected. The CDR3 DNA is TGTGCCAGCAGCTTAGACCTTGCAGGGCGGAACTATGGCTACACCTTC. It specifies CASSLDLAGRNYGYTF.